These 21 T cell receptor beta chains came from one sample sequenced in a study of blood T cell repertoires in COVID-19. Some clones are missing from TCRdb's copy, which holds only in-frame ones; the method was immunoSEQ multiplex PCR. In the table there are 160,000 or so clones, around 80% of which are singletons. Sequenced sample: peripheral blood. The receptors come from a woman in her forties or fifties with acute or convalescent COVID-19.

The genes are TRBV6-5 and TRBJ1-6; D call uncertain. The CDR3 contains 15 residues. Germline CDR1 is MNHEY and CDR2 is SVGAGI. V lost 2 bases and J 10 bases, leaving 15 bases between the germline ends. This CDR3 reads CASSYGQSLSSPLHF. The CDR3 region has the DNA TGTGCCAGCAGTTACGGGCAGAGCCTTTCGTCACCCCTCCACTTT.

The chain has TRBV6-2 or TRBV6-3 and TRBJ2-1, with 9 positions matching TRBD2. This CDR3 is 14 amino acids long. Germline trimming cut 6 bases from V and 7 bases from J; bases unmatched to any gene: 7. Germline V gives CDR1 MNHEY, CDR2 SVGEGT. The CDR3 spells CASSLSGSLNEQFF. The DNA for the CDR3 is TGTGCCAGCAGCCTTAGCGGGAGCCTTAATGAGCAGTTCTTC.

The genes are TRBV5-4 and TRBJ2-3, with 10 bases identical to TRBD2. There are 16 residues in the CDR3. CDR1 SGHNT and CDR2 YYREEE come from the germline V gene (reference sequence). V dropped 0 bases and J dropped 4; count of bases not matched to a gene: 5. As DNA, the CDR3 is TGTGCCAGCAGCTTGGCTGTAGCGGGAGGATCAGATACGCAGTATTTT. It codes for CASSLAVAGGSDTQYF.

The table lists this clone with a few counts. The chain employs TRBV5-4 and TRBJ1-2, with a weak D call TRBD1 (6 bases). CDR3 length: 14 amino acids. The germline V gene encodes CDR1 SGHNT and CDR2 YYREEE (reference sequence). V lost 0 bases, J lost 6 bases, and 12 bases lay in between. CDR3 sequence: CASSLVGRDNGYTF. The CDR3 DNA follows: TGTGCCAGCAGCTTGGTCGGCAGGGACAATGGCTACACCTTC. Full variable domain (missing parts from reference TRBV5-4 and TRBJ1-2): ETGVTQSPTHLIKTRGQQVTLRCSSQSGHNTVSWYQQALGQGPQFIFQYYREEENGRGNFPPRFSGLQFPNYSSELNVNALELDDSALYLCASSLVGRDNGYTFGSGTRLTVV.

There are a few counts of this clone. CDR3 DNA: TGTGCCAGCAGCAGAGAGGGCTCGAACTATGGCTACACCTTC. Amino acids: CASSREGSNYGYTF. This chain uses TRBV5-6 with TRBJ1-2; D ambiguous. The CDR3 has 14 amino acids. Trimming shortened V by 4 bases and J by 2 bases, and 12 bases separated the two germline ends. Germline lookup yields CDR1 SGHDT and CDR2 YYEEEE. Based on the CDR3 plus reference TRBV5-6 and TRBJ1-2, the full variable domain is DAGVTQSPTHLIKTRGQQVTLRCSPKSGHDTVSWYQQALGQGPQFIFQYYEEEERQRGNFPDRFSGHQFPNYSSELNVNALLLGDSALYLCASSREGSNYGYTFGSGTRLTVV.

This chain joins TRBV6-1 and TRBJ1-5, with D tentatively TRBD1 (5 bases). The CDR3 sequence is 13 residues long. Trimming shortened V by 2 bases and J by 6 bases, and 8 bases separated the two germline ends. The germline V gene has CDR1 MNHNS and CDR2 SASEGT. CDR3: CASSERGSQPQHF. Written as DNA, the CDR3 is TGTGCCAGCAGTGAAAGGGGAAGTCAGCCCCAGCATTTT.

The chain carries TRBV7-2 and TRBJ2-5; a possible D gene is TRBD1 (5 bases). This CDR3 contains 13 residues. Germline V gene lookup returns CDR1 SGHTA and CDR2 FQGNSA. The V and J ends lost 7 bases and 1 base respectively, with 10 bases between them. CDR3 in DNA: TGTGCCAGCACCCCCGACAGCCAAGAGACCCAGTACTTC. Amino acid sequence: CASTPDSQETQYF.

The rearrangement uses TRBV18 and TRBJ2-2; D remains unclear. The germline V gene encodes CDR1 KGHSH and CDR2 LQKENI. V lost 6 bases, J lost 0 bases, and 11 bases lay in between. The CDR3 totals 15 residues. DNA of the CDR3: TGTGCCAGCTCGCGCTTTAACGCGAACACCGGGGAGCTGTTTTTT. Amino acid sequence: CASSRFNANTGELFF. Supplemented by reference TRBV18 and TRBJ2-2, the full variable domain reads NAGVMQNPRHLVRRRGQEARLRCSPMKGHSHVYWYRQLPEEGLKFMVYLQKENIIDESGMPKERFSAEFPKEGPSILRIQQVVRGDSAAYFCASSRFNANTGELFFGEGSRLTVL.

The J gene is TRBJ1-5, the V gene TRBV27; possible D gene TRBD1, 6 bases. CDR1 is MNHEY, CDR2 SMNVEV, per germline (reference sequence). Between the trimmed V and J ends, which lost 6 bases and 4 bases, there was a span of 10 bases. The CDR3 is 13 residues long. CDR3 nucleotide sequence: TGTGCCAGCAGACAGGGTGGAAATCAGCCCCAGCATTTT. Amino acids: CASRQGGNQPQHF.

Written as DNA, the CDR3 is TGCAGCGTTGAAGATTTAGGGGTCGGAAAAAGCGATAAGAACACTGAAGCTTTCTTT. Protein: CSVEDLGVGKSDKNTEAFF. The rearrangement joins TRBV29-1 to TRBJ1-1; possible D gene TRBD1, 5 bases. Germline CDR1 SQVTM, CDR2 ANQGSEA. Deletions cut 0 bases from V and 1 base from J, with 24 bases between. This CDR3 contains 19 residues. Full variable domain (rest looked up from reference TRBV29-1 and TRBJ1-1): SAVISQKPSRDICQRGTSLTIQCQVDSQVTMMFWYRQQPGQSLTLIATANQGSEATYESGFVIDKFPISRPNLTFSTLTVSNMSPEDSSIYLCSVEDLGVGKSDKNTEAFFGQGTRLTVV.

The rearrangement joins TRBV15 to TRBJ1-5; TRBD1 matches at 10 bases. Germline CDR1 LNHNV, CDR2 YYDKDF (reference sequence). V was clipped by 5 bases and J by 0 bases; unmatched bases: 13. The CDR3 extends over 19 amino acids. The CDR3 loop reads CATSFQTGTGDYSNQPQHF. CDR3 DNA: TGTGCCACCAGCTTTCAAACCGGGACAGGGGACTATAGCAATCAGCCCCAGCATTTT.

The V gene is TRBV5-6, the J gene TRBJ1-3, with 8 bases lining up with TRBD1. The V gene's germline CDR1 is SGHDT and CDR2 YYEEEE. The CDR3 spans 17 residues. After removal of 4 bases from V and 3 bases from J, the junction contained 12 bases not matched to a gene. This CDR3 is CASSRQGTVAFGNTIYF. CDR3 DNA: TGTGCCAGCAGCAGACAGGGGACGGTTGCATTTGGAAACACCATATATTTT. The full variable domain, in which reference TRBV5-6 and TRBJ1-3 provide the parts outside the CDR3, is DAGVTQSPTHLIKTRGQQVTLRCSPKSGHDTVSWYQQALGQGPQFIFQYYEEEERQRGNFPDRFSGHQFPNYSSELNVNALLLGDSALYLCASSRQGTVAFGNTIYFGEGSWLTVV.

The V and J genes are TRBV5-1 and TRBJ2-2, with TRBD1 matching over 8 bases. This CDR3 has 15 amino acids. Germline trimming cut 5 bases from V and 5 bases from J; bases unmatched to any gene: 8. Germline lookup yields CDR1 SGHRS and CDR2 YFSETQ. CDR3 in amino acids: CASSSRDRGTGELFF. For the CDR3, the DNA is TGCGCCAGCAGTAGTAGAGACAGGGGAACCGGGGAGCTGTTTTTT.

The chain couples TRBV23-1 to TRBJ2-5; 12 nucleotides align to TRBD2. TRBV23-1 counts as an open reading frame of uncertain function. With 0 bases clipped from V and 4 bases from J, the junction kept 6 bases outside the gene matches. This CDR3 is built from 17 residues. The CDR3 DNA follows: TGCGCCAGCAGTCAATCGCGGCTAGCGGGAGGGCTAGAGACCCAGTACTTC. This encodes CASSQSRLAGGLETQYF.

This chain links TRBV3-1 (or the pseudogene TRBV3-2) with TRBJ2-7; TRBD2 matches 7 bases. V was pared by 4 bases and J by 3 bases, with 9 bases of the junction left unmatched. The germline CDR1 and CDR2 sequences are LGHDT and YNNKEL (reference sequence). The CDR3 has 15 amino acids. The CDR3 DNA sequence: TGTGCCAGCAGCCGATTACACACGGGAGGCTACGAGCAGTACTTC. Amino acid sequence: CASSRLHTGGYEQYF.

A few counts support this clone. V is TRBV2 and J is TRBJ1-5, with D perhaps matching TRBD1 (5 bases). This CDR3 is 15 amino acids long. Germline V gene lookup returns CDR1 SNHLY and CDR2 FYNNEI. V lost 6 bases to trimming and J lost 7 bases, with 19 bases between them. In DNA, the CDR3 is TGTGCCAGCAGCGGGGGTTTAGGTGGATGGCAGCCCCAGCATTTT. Encoded protein: CASSGGLGGWQPQHF.

The rearrangement uses TRBV4-3 and TRBJ2-1, with a possible D match to TRBD1 (6 bases). The ends were cut back, 3 bases at V and 6 bases at J, with 9 bases in the middle. CDR3 size: 13 residues. The germline V gene encodes CDR1 LGHNA and CDR2 YSLEER. This CDR3 reads CASSQTGINEQFF. The CDR3, as DNA: TGCGCCAGCAGCCAGACAGGTATCAATGAGCAGTTCTTC.

The CDR3 DNA follows: TGTGCCAGCCTAGATTCGGGAGGCCCCCGGGTTGGGGAGCTGTTTTTT. This translates into CASLDSGGPRVGELFF. This chain uses TRBV2 with TRBJ2-2, with 7 positions matching TRBD2. CDR3 length: 16 amino acids. V shed 8 bases, J shed 8 bases, and the junction held 17 bases outside the gene matches. Germline V gene sequence: CDR1 SNHLY, CDR2 FYNNEI.

V usage is TRBV4-1 and J usage is TRBJ2-1; 11 nucleotides agree with TRBD2. The germline V gene encodes CDR1 MGHRA and CDR2 YSYEKL. This CDR3 has 15 amino acids. V was clipped by 2 bases and J by 8 bases; unmatched bases: 5. In DNA form, the CDR3 reads TGCGCCAGCAGCCAAACTAGCGGGAGTAGGGATGAGCAGTTCTTC. Translation: CASSQTSGSRDEQFF.

The chain employs TRBV2 and TRBJ1-5, with D perhaps TRBD1 (6 bases). The V end was cut by 6 bases, the J end by 7 bases, with 16 bases between. Germline assignment: CDR1 SNHLY and CDR2 FYNNEI. CDR3 length equals 14 residues. As DNA, the CDR3 is TGTGCCAGCAGACTATCAGGGGACGTGCAGCCCCAGCATTTT. This encodes CASRLSGDVQPQHF.

The V and J genes are TRBV28 and TRBJ2-3, with 9 bases matching TRBD1. Germline V CDR1 and CDR2: MDHEN, SYDVKM. The ends lost 5 bases at V and 6 bases at J; junction bases unmatched: 3. This CDR3 contains 13 residues. The CDR3 nucleotides read TGTGCCAGCAGTGGGACAGGGAGGGATACGCAGTATTTT. Amino acid sequence: CASSGTGRDTQYF.